This passage covers 31 T cell receptor beta chains from one sample sequenced in a study of CD8 T cells in ankylosing spondylitis (TCRdb year 2017). Their antigen targets remain unknown. The study at large found these results: A TCR beta motif made up of several highly homologous amino acid variants appeared to be characteristic of blood from ankylosing spondylitis patients.

Library preparation used 5' RACE. The sequencing machine was an Illumina HiSeq 2500. The public reads were run again by TCRdb, first through fastp at Q25 and then through MiXCR, and only productive beta chains were kept. Duplicate CDR3 protein sequences are folded into a single record with the most common DNA and genes. Present in this sample are 700,000 to 1,000,000 distinct CDR3 sequences, approximately 12% of which were seen just once. Clones ranked in the top ten supply around 0.51% of the sample. The sequencing input was blood, either unsorted or a sorted T cell fraction (not recorded which). These TCRs come from a male donor with ankylosing spondylitis.

The rearrangement joins TRBV20-1 to TRBJ1-1; no definite D call. There are 14 residues in the CDR3. V shed 6 bases and J shed 4 bases, with 18 bases lying between them. The germline gives CDR1 DFQATT, CDR2 SNEGSKA (reference sequence). CDR3 in amino acids: CSAYYGLPGTEAFF. The CDR3 DNA reads as TGCAGTGCCTATTACGGCCTCCCGGGCACTGAAGCTTTCTTT.

The V and J genes are TRBV20-1 and TRBJ2-3; D is perhaps TRBD1 (5 bases). This CDR3 region has 14 residues. Trimming shortened V by 2 bases and J by 5 bases, and 14 bases separated the two germline ends. Per the germline V gene, CDR1 is DFQATT and CDR2 is SNEGSKA (reference sequence). Here the CDR3 DNA reads TGCAGTGCTAGACACTCCTCAGGGAAAGATACGCAGTATTTT. Protein sequence: CSARHSSGKDTQYF.

V and J are TRBV11-2 and TRBJ1-1, with TRBD1 matching over 10 bases. The germline CDR1 and CDR2 sequences are SGHAT and FQNNGV. V lost 2 bases, J lost 1 base, and 7 bases stayed unmatched. The CDR3 is 17 residues long. The CDR3 here is CASSLKGTGDPNTEAFF. CDR3 DNA: TGTGCCAGCAGCTTAAAGGGGACAGGGGACCCGAACACTGAAGCTTTCTTT.

Of note for this clonotype: Germline and junction disagree at one end, which may indicate a read error. This chain joins TRBV7-2 and TRBJ2-4; 14 bases are a match to TRBD2. Germline CDR1 reads SGHTA; CDR2 reads FQGNSA. There are 15 residues in the CDR3. CDR3 sequence reads: CASSPQGLAGGEWHF. DNA of the CDR3: TGTGCCAGCAGCCCCCAAGGACTAGCGGGGGGAGAGTGGCACTTC.

The V gene is TRBV2, the J gene TRBJ2-1; perhaps D is TRBD1 or TRBD2 (5 bases each). CDR3 size: 13 residues. Trimming cost V 9 bases and J 5 bases, with 14 bases left between them. CDR1 SNHLY and CDR2 FYNNEI come from the germline V gene. The CDR3 DNA follows: TGTGCCAGAGGGACCCCCGCCGACAATGAGCAGTTCTTC. The encoded protein is CARGTPADNEQFF.

The J gene is TRBJ2-1, the V gene TRBV6-1, with D hard to call. The germline CDR1 and CDR2 sequences are MNHNS and SASEGT. The CDR3 runs to 12 residues. Trimming shortened V by 3 bases and J by 14 bases, and 14 bases separated the two germline ends. CDR3 amino acids: CASSDSYSPEFF. CDR3 bases: TGTGCCAGCAGTGACTCTTACTCGCCGGAGTTCTTC.

V gene TRBV5-1 combines with J gene TRBJ2-2; D is undetermined. Germline assignment: CDR1 SGHRS and CDR2 YFSETQ. Trimming took off 0 bases at V and 4 bases at J, with 13 bases between the two ends. The CDR3 totals 16 residues. The CDR3 loop is CASSLATALATGELFF. The CDR3 DNA sequence: TGCGCCAGCAGCTTGGCAACAGCCTTGGCCACCGGGGAGCTGTTTTTT.

This clonotype was observed at least ten times. The chain has TRBV5-1 and TRBJ2-5; 10 bases align to TRBD2. The V gene end was trimmed by 3 bases and the J gene end by 5 bases; junction bases not matched to a gene: 1. Germline CDR1 and CDR2: SGHRS and YFSETQ. The CDR3 has 13 amino acids. The CDR3 bases are TGCGCCAGCAGCTCGGGACTAGCGGAGACCCAGTACTTC. As protein: CASSSGLAETQYF.

On this clonotype itself: Compared with germline, one end of the junction differs, possibly owing to a read error. J is TRBJ2-5 and V is TRBV11-1, with unresolved D. The CDR3 sequence is 14 residues long. From germline, CDR1 is SGHAT and CDR2 FQDESV (reference sequence). The CDR3 loop is CASSPRQPQGTQYF. The CDR3 bases are TGTGCCAGCAGCCCGCGACAACCGCAAGGGACCCAGTACTTC.

This clonotype was detected ten times or more. V usage is TRBV20-1 and J usage is TRBJ2-1; no firm D call. V was pared by 6 bases and J by 10 bases, with 22 bases between. This CDR3 has 14 residues. Germline CDR1 is DFQATT and CDR2 is SNEGSKA (reference sequence). The CDR3 coding sequence is TGCAGTGCCCCCAAGTGGCCCCCTGGATGGGAGCAGTTCTTC. It encodes CSAPKWPPGWEQFF.

The J gene is TRBJ1-3, the V gene TRBV4-1, with TRBD1 as a possible D gene (5 bases). There are 15 residues in the CDR3. Germline assignment: CDR1 MGHRA and CDR2 YSYEKL. With 6 bases removed from V and 3 bases from J, the gap between germline ends came to 15 bases. The CDR3 DNA is TGCGCCAGCAGGGGACTGCAGGAATATGGAAACACCATATATTTT. Amino acid sequence: CASRGLQEYGNTIYF.

This clonotype turned up a few times. J is TRBJ2-5 and V is TRBV5-5; TRBD1 matches 7 bases. Germline V gives CDR1 SGHKS, CDR2 YYEKEE (reference sequence). CDR3 length: 17 amino acids. With V trimmed by 2 bases and J by 5 bases, 15 bases remained unmatched. The DNA of the CDR3 is TGTGCCAGCAGCTTAGGGGGCAGCCCTCAACGATGGGAGACCCAGTACTTC. Residues: CASSLGGSPQRWETQYF.

The chain uses TRBV27 and TRBJ2-1; 7 bases are shared with TRBD2. This CDR3 region has 15 residues. Germline CDR1 MNHEY, CDR2 SMNVEV (reference sequence). J gave up 2 bases and V 3 bases, and 4 bases lay outside the gene matches. The CDR3 reads CASSFRAGTYNEQFF. The CDR3 nucleotides are TGTGCCAGCAGTTTTCGAGCGGGGACCTACAATGAGCAGTTCTTC.

CDR3 sequence: CASSLWSRDLYNEQFF. CDR3 bases: TGTGCCAGCAGTTTGTGGTCCAGGGATCTCTACAATGAGCAGTTCTTC. This chain joins TRBV27 and TRBJ2-1, with D possibly being TRBD1 (5 bases). This CDR3 comprises 16 residues. V gave up 3 bases and J gave up 3 bases, with 15 bases separating them. The germline CDR1 and CDR2 sequences are MNHEY and SMNVEV (reference sequence).

This clonotype was detected many times. The V gene is TRBV6-1, the J gene TRBJ2-6, with D unclear. Looked up from germline, CDR1 is MNHNS and CDR2 is SASEGT. V was cut by 5 bases and J by 1 base, with 9 bases left in between. CDR3 length: 15 amino acids. CDR3 loop: CASSPSASGANVLTF. DNA of the CDR3: TGTGCCAGCAGTCCATCAGCGTCTGGGGCCAACGTCCTGACTTTC.

V usage is TRBV12-3 or TRBV12-4 and J usage is TRBJ2-1; D is uncertain. Trimming stripped 2 bases from V and 12 bases from J, with 11 bases between. The CDR3 sequence is 12 residues long. The CDR3 loop reads CASSLMASVQFF. In nucleotides, the CDR3 is TGTGCCAGCAGTTTAATGGCCTCGGTGCAGTTCTTC.

This clonotype was detected only a few times. The rearrangement links TRBV27 to TRBJ2-1, with a possible D match to TRBD1 (7 bases). V lost 2 bases and J 4 bases, leaving 18 bases between the germline ends. The CDR3 is 17 residues long. The germline V gene has CDR1 MNHEY and CDR2 SMNVEV (reference sequence). CDR3: CASSLRGSGGIYNEQFF. The CDR3 DNA reads as TGTGCCAGCAGTTTAAGGGGCTCAGGGGGGATTTACAATGAGCAGTTCTTC.

J is TRBJ1-4 and V is TRBV7-6, with 9 positions matching TRBD1. J lost 8 bases, V lost 4 bases, and 11 bases had no gene match. Germline values: CDR1 SGHVS, CDR2 FNYEAQ. The CDR3 is 16 amino acids. The CDR3 DNA reads TGTGCCAGCAGCTGGAGACCGGGACAGGGTTACGAAAAACTGTTTTTT. It codes for CASSWRPGQGYEKLFF.

The chain links TRBV18 to TRBJ2-5; maybe TRBD2 (6 bases). Germline CDR1 reads KGHSH; CDR2 reads LQKENI. Trimming took 0 bases from V and 5 from J, leaving 13 bases between them. The CDR3 totals 15 residues. The CDR3 DNA reads TGTGCCAGCTCACCACCGTGGGCGGGACGGGAGACCCAGTACTTC. Protein: CASSPPWAGRETQYF.

This clonotype appeared a few times. The J gene is TRBJ2-3, the V gene TRBV20-1; possible D gene TRBD2, 5 bases. There are 21 residues in the CDR3. In germline, CDR1 is DFQATT, CDR2 SNEGSKA (reference sequence). V gave up 3 bases and J gave up 0 bases, with 31 bases separating them. CDR3 loop: CSASEAESSQRETTSTDTQYF. The CDR3 region has the DNA TGCAGTGCTAGCGAAGCGGAGTCTTCCCAGAGAGAGACGACTAGCACAGATACGCAGTATTTT.

A note on this clonotype: Relative to the germline gene, one junction end is altered; a read error may explain this. The rearrangement links TRBV10-2 to TRBJ1-5, with no clear D. The CDR3 is made up of 13 amino acids. Germline V gene sequence: CDR1 WSHSY, CDR2 SAAADI. This CDR3 reads CASGDPRRQPQHF. The CDR3 coding sequence is TGCGCCAGCGGTGACCCTCGAAGACAGCCCCAGCATTTT.

This clonotype was detected only a few times. This sequence joins TRBV7-6 and TRBJ2-3; no clear D. The CDR3 spans 15 residues. The V end lost 5 bases, the J end lost 2 bases, and 14 bases lay between the germline ends. The germline V gene encodes CDR1 SGHVS and CDR2 FNYEAQ. The CDR3 region is CASSTADTYTDTQYF. The CDR3 DNA follows: TGTGCCAGCAGCACCGCCGACACCTACACAGATACGCAGTATTTT.

CDR3 loop: CASSIRGSNTGELFF. In nucleotides, the CDR3 is TGCGCCAGCAGCATTAGGGGATCGAACACCGGGGAGCTGTTTTTT. The chain employs TRBV4-3 and TRBJ2-2, with D tentatively TRBD1 (5 bases). This CDR3 has 15 residues. V was shortened by 5 bases and J by 0 bases, with 10 bases between the two germline ends. The germline V gene has CDR1 LGHNA and CDR2 YSLEER.

The chain has TRBV5-1 and TRBJ2-5; D is uncertain. The germline CDR1 and CDR2 sequences are SGHRS and YFSETQ. CDR3 length equals 14 residues. Trimming removed 0 bases at V and 7 bases at J, with 13 bases between. CDR3 in amino acids: CASSLESFIGTQYF. CDR3 sequence (DNA): TGCGCCAGCAGCTTGGAGAGCTTTATCGGGACCCAGTACTTC.

In this sample, this clonotype turned up a few times. This chain links TRBV7-2 with TRBJ2-5; D gene unclear. CDR1 and CDR2 (germline): SGHTA, FQGNSA. Trimming shortened V by 5 bases and J by 2 bases, and 12 bases separated the two germline ends. This CDR3 region has 14 residues. CDR3 DNA sequence: TGTGCCAGCAGCCCCCGAAGGTCACAAGAGACCCAGTACTTC. This sequence encodes CASSPRRSQETQYF.

The chain employs TRBV5-1 and TRBJ2-7, with 9 bases lining up with TRBD1. The germline V gene encodes CDR1 SGHRS and CDR2 YFSETQ. J lost 7 bases, V lost 6 bases, and 17 bases had no gene match. The CDR3 is made up of 16 amino acids. The CDR3 nucleotides are TGCGCCAGCACCCTTATTCCGGGACAGGGTTTTGGAGAGCAGTACTTC. This sequence encodes CASTLIPGQGFGEQYF.

The gene calls are TRBV11-2 and TRBJ2-7; 11 bases are a match to TRBD2. The CDR3 runs to 16 residues. V shed 4 bases and J 3 bases; nucleotides not matched to a gene: 8. CDR1 and CDR2 from the germline V gene are SGHAT and FQNNGV. Here the CDR3 reads CASSYGLAGPGYEQYF. DNA for the CDR3: TGTGCCAGCAGCTACGGACTAGCGGGCCCTGGCTACGAGCAGTACTTC.

Points on this clonotype: A read error is possible here, since a much larger clone lies one base away. Likely a read error: the CDR3 ends without its conserved phenylalanine or tryptophan. This sequence joins TRBV4-3 and TRBJ2-3; D is undetermined. With 0 bases removed from V and 0 bases from J, the gap between germline ends came to 10 bases. This CDR3 region has 16 residues. The germline V gene encodes CDR1 LGHNA and CDR2 YSLEER. In DNA, the CDR3 is TGCGCCAGCAGCCAAGATGCCTTAACTAGCACAGATACGCAGTATCTT. Amino acid sequence: CASSQDALTSTDTQYL.

At least ten counts were recorded for this clonotype. This chain links TRBV20-1 with TRBJ2-5; the D is unclear. CDR3 size: 10 residues. Per germline, CDR1 DFQATT and CDR2 SNEGSKA (reference sequence). V shed 4 bases and J shed 5 bases, with 5 bases lying between them. Here the CDR3 DNA reads TGCAGTGCTAAGAGGGAGACCCAGTACTTC. This gives the protein CSAKRETQYF.

The chain links TRBV9 to TRBJ2-7, with TRBD2 matching over 8 bases. Losses at the gene ends were 8 bases for V and 1 base for J; bases not matched to a gene: 8. The length of the CDR3 is 14 residues. Germline V gene data show CDR1 as SGDLS and CDR2 as YYNGEE. The CDR3 region is CASASGGGSYEQYF. DNA for the CDR3: TGTGCCAGTGCGAGCGGGGGTGGGTCCTACGAGCAGTACTTC.

This clonotype was detected a few times. This chain joins TRBV2 and TRBJ2-7; 9 nucleotides match TRBD2. CDR3 length: 14 amino acids. Germline V gene data show CDR1 as SNHLY and CDR2 as FYNNEI. The V gene end was trimmed by 3 bases and the J gene end by 6 bases; junction bases not matched to a gene: 6. CDR3 protein: CASSEAAGGIEQYF. DNA for the CDR3: TGTGCCAGCAGTGAGGCAGCGGGGGGTATCGAGCAGTACTTC.